What follows is one T cell receptor beta chain and its context. Its antigen remains unidentified. These data belong to a study of blood T cells in healthy people across ages. Points from the study as a whole: Diversity was higher, and naive CD4+ cells more numerous, in long-lived donors than in aged donors.

Primers used in a second PCR of about 6 to 11 cycles were a sample-barcoded 5' primer and a J-beta primer mix. TCRdb reprocessed the 5' RACE reads with MiXCR, giving one entry per CDR3 protein. Here the sample spans 900,000 to 950,000 distinct CDR3 sequences, 25% to 30% being singletons. The CDR3 is 13 amino acids. V dropped 5 bases and J dropped 1 base, with 9 bases sitting between them. In germline, CDR1 is SGHRS, CDR2 YFSETQ. These data also featured in a second study, about T cells of mothers and their children. That paper notes: Mothers gave over 9.5 million TCR beta CDR3 reads each, and children several million each. Related and unrelated pairs show TCR recombination output that thymic selection shapes similarly.

This receptor was obtained from a middle-aged woman in good health. Sequencing was carried out using blood. V gene TRBV5-1 combines with J gene TRBJ2-5; perhaps TRBD2 as D (5 bases). This chain's CDR3 is CASRAETQETQYF. The CDR3 coding sequence is TGCGCCAGCAGAGCGGAGACCCAAGAGACCCAGTACTTC.